This TCR beta chain emerged from a study of technical replicates of blood from several donors (dated by TCRdb to 2015 to 2018). The library was produced with the immunoSEQ multiplex PCR assay. Here the immuneACCESS table is served through TCRdb, limited to in-frame sequences with V and J called. Missing clones are a known gap in these copies; in checked studies unresolved V genes cover under half, and the rest lacks a known reason. The sample table records tens of thousands of clones; around 90% of these occur just once. In total, the top ten clones hold approximately 0.4% of the sample. Of note for this clone: No antigen is known for it. No per-base quality is available; no much larger clone lies one base away.

The sequence was collected from a human donor in good health. Sequencing was done on a sample of T cells isolated from PBMCs.

In nucleotide form, the sequence is TGTGCCAGCAGCCAAGGCGGGAGCAATCAGCCCCAGCATTTT. It encodes CASSQGGSNQPQHF. The chain is assembled from TRBV4-2 and TRBJ1-5; no D gene call is confident. The CDR3 covers 14 residues, taking in both the cysteine and the phenylalanine. The sequence is cut down to CDR3 DNA, 42 bases in frame from base 1. Relative to germline, V is 1 base shorter and J is 1 base shorter, with 5 bases between their ends. The germline V gene encodes CDR1 LGHNA and CDR2 YNFKEQ.